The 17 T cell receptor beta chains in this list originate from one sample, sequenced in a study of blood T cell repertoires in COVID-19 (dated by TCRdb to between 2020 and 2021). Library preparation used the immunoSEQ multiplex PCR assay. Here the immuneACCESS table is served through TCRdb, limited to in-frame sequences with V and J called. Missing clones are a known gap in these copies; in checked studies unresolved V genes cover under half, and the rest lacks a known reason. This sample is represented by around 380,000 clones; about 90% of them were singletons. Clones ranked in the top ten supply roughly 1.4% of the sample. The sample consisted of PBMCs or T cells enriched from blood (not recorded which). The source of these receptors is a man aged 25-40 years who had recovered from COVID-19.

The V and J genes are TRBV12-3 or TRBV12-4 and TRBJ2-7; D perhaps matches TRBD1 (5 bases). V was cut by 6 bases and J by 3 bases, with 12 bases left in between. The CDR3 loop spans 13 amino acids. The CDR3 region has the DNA TGTGCCAGCAGATATTCGACAGACTACGAGCAGTACTTC. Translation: CASRYSTDYEQYF.

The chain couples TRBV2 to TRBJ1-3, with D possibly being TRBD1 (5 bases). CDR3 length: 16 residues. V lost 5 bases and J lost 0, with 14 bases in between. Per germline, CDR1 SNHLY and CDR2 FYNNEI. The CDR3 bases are TGTGCCAGCAGTCTTCGACAGTCGAGCTCTGGAAACACCATATATTTT. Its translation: CASSLRQSSSGNTIYF. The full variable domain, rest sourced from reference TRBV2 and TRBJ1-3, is EPEVTQTPSHQVTQMGQEVILRCVPISNHLYFYWYRQILGQKVEFLVSFYNNEISEKSEIFDDQFSVERPDGSNFTLKIRSTKLEDSAMYFCASSLRQSSSGNTIYFGEGSWLTVV.

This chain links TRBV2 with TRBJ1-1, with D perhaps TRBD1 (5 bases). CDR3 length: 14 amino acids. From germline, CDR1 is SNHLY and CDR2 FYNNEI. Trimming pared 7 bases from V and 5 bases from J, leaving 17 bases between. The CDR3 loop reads CASTSVGGSTEAFF. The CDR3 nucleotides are TGTGCCAGCACCTCCGTGGGGGGGAGTACTGAAGCTTTCTTT. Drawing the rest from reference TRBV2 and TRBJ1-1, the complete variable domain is EPEVTQTPSHQVTQMGQEVILRCVPISNHLYFYWYRQILGQKVEFLVSFYNNEISEKSEIFDDQFSVERPDGSNFTLKIRSTKLEDSAMYFCASTSVGGSTEAFFGQGTRLTVV.

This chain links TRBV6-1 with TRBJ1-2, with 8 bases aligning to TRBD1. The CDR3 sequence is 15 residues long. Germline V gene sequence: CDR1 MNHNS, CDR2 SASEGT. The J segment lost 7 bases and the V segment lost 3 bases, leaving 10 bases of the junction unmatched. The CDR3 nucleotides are TGTGCCAGCAGTGAGGCCCTTCGACAGGGGTTTGGCTACACCTTC. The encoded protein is CASSEALRQGFGYTF.

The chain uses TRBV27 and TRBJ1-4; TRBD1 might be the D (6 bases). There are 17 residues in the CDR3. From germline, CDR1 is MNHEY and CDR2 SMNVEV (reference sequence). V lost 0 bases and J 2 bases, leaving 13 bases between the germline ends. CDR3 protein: CASSLSLYRATNEKLFF. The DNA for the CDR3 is TGTGCCAGCAGTTTATCGCTATACAGGGCGACTAATGAAAAACTGTTTTTT.

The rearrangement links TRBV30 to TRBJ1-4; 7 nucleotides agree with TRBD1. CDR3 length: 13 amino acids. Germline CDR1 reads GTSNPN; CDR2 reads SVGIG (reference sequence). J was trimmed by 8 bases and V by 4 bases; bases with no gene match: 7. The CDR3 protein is CAWNRGLEEKLFF. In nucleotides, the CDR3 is TGTGCCTGGAATAGGGGGCTTGAAGAAAAACTGTTTTTT. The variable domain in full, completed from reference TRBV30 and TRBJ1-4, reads SQTIHQWPATLVQPVGSPLSLECTVEGTSNPNLYWYRQAAGRGLQLLFYSVGIGQISSEVPQNLSASRPQDRQFILSSKKLLLSDSGFYLCAWNRGLEEKLFFGSGTQLSVL.

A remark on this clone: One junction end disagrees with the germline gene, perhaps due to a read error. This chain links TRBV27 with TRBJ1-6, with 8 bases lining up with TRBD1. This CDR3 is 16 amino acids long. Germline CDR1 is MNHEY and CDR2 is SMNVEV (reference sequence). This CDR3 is CASRDTDRGYYSPLHF. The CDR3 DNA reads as TGTGCCAGCAGAGATACTGACAGGGGCTATTATTCACCCCTCCACTTT.

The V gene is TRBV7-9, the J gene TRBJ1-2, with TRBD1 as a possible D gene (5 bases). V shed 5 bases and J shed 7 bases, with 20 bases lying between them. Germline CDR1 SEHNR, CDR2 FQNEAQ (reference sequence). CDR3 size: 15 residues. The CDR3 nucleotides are TGTGCCAGCAGCCATCCCGGCGACAGACGAGGTGGCTACACCTTC. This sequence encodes CASSHPGDRRGGYTF.

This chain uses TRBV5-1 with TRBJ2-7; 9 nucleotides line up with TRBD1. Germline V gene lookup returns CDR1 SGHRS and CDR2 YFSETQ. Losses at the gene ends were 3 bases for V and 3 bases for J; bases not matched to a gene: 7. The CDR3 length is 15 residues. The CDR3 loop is CASSSGTGKDYEQYF. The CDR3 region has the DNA TGCGCCAGCAGCTCCGGGACAGGGAAAGACTACGAGCAGTACTTC.

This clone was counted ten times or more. The CDR3 sequence is CASSLAFGSIEAFF. CDR3 coding DNA: TGCGCCAGCAGCTTGGCGTTCGGGAGCATAGAAGCTTTCTTT. The rearrangement links TRBV5-1 to TRBJ1-1; D remains ambiguous. Germline values: CDR1 SGHRS, CDR2 YFSETQ. The CDR3 covers 14 residues. V lost 0 bases to trimming and J lost 8 bases, with 14 bases between them.

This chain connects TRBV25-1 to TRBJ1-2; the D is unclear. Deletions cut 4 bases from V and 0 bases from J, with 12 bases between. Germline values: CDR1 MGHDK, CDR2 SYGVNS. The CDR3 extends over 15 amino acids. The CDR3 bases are TGTGCCAGCAGTGCGCCCGGGGTGACTAACTATGGCTACACCTTC. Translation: CASSAPGVTNYGYTF.

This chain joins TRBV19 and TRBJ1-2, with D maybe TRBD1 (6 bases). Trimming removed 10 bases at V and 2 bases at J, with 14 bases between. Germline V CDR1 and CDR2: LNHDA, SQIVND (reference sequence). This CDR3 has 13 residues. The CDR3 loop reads CATAIQGNYGYTF. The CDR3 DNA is TGTGCCACCGCGATACAGGGAAACTATGGCTACACCTTC.

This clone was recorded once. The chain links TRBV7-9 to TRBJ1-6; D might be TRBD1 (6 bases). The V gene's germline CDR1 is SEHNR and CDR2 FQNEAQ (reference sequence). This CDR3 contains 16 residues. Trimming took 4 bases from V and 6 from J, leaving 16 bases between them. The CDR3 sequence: CASSSGIRGGNSPLHF. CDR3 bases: TGTGCCAGCAGCTCGGGTATCCGAGGGGGTAATTCACCCCTCCACTTT.

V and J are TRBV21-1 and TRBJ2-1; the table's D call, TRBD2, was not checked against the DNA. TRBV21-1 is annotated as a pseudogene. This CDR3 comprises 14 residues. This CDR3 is CASSKTRSPNEQFF. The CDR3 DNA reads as TGTGCCAGCAGCAAAACTAGATCCCCCAATGAGCAGTTCTTC.

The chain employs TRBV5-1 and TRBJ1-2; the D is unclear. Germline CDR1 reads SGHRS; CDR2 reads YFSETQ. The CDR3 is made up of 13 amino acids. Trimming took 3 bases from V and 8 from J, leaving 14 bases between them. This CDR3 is CASSSPVGEGYTF. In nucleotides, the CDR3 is TGCGCCAGCAGCTCTCCGGTGGGAGAGGGCTACACCTTC.

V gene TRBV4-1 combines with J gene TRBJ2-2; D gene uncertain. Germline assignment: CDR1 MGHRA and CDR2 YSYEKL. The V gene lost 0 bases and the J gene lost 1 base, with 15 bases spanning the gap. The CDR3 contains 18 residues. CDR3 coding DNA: TGCGCCAGCAGCCAAGATAAGAGGCAGACCCTGAACACCGGGGAGCTGTTTTTT. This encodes CASSQDKRQTLNTGELFF.

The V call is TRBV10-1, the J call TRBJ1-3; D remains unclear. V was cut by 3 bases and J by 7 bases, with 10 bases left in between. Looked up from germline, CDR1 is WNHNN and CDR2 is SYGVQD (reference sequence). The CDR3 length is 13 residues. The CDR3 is CASSDPGENTIYF. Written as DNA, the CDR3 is TGCGCCAGCAGTGACCCCGGGGAGAACACCATATATTTT.